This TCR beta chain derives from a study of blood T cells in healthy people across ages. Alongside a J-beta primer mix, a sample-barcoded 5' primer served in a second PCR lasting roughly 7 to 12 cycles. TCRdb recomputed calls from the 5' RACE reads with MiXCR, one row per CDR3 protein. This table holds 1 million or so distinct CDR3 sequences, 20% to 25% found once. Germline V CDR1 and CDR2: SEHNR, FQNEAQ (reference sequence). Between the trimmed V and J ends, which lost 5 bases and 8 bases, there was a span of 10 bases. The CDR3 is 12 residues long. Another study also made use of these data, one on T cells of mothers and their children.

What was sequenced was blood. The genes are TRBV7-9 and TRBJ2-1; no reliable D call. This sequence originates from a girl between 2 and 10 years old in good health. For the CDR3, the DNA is TGTGCCAGCAGCATTCGGTGGGATGAGCAGTTCTTC. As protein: CASSIRWDEQFF.